Listed below are T cell receptor beta chains from one sample, sequenced in a study of shared clonotypes between healthy human individuals. The data were produced by immunoSEQ multiplex PCR, yet TCRdb's version contains in-frame clones alone and is incomplete. This sample yields about 2.4 million clones, of which roughly 93% are seen a single time; about 0.39% belongs to the top ten. Sequencing input: naive CD4+ T cells from PBMCs. All receptors derive from a man in his late teens or twenties in good health. Some clones in this sample may be carry-over from other donors' samples. CDR3s include the opening cysteine and the closing phenylalanine or tryptophan. D genes are given only for firm matches. Size tells how often a clone was seen (once, few, many) or the class of an expanded clone, and some rows leave it out.

v_gene: TRBV5-8
abundance: once
d_gene: NA
j_gene: TRBJ1-2
CDR3nt: TGTGCCAGCAGCTTGGCCCAGGGGCATGGCTACACCTTC
CDR3aa: CASSLAQGHGYTF

v_gene: TRBV19
abundance: NA
d_gene: NA
j_gene: TRBJ2-7
CDR3nt: TGTGCCAGTAGATTCCGGGACTCCGCTTACGAGCAGTACTTC
CDR3aa: CASRFRDSAYEQYF

v_gene: TRBV10-3
abundance: NA
d_gene: NA
j_gene: TRBJ2-5
CDR3nt: TGTGCCATCAGTGAGTCCTTGAATCGCCAAGAGACCCAGTACTTC
CDR3aa: CAISESLNRQETQYF

v_gene: TRBV10-2
abundance: NA
d_gene: NA
j_gene: TRBJ2-3
CDR3nt: TGCGCCAGCAAAAAAAGGGGAGAGGATACGCAGTATTTT
CDR3aa: CASKKRGEDTQYF

v_gene: TRBV5-6
abundance: NA
d_gene: TRBD2
j_gene: TRBJ2-7
CDR3nt: TGTGCCAGCAGCTTGGCCGGGGCTAGCGGGAGCTACGAGCAGTACTTC
CDR3aa: CASSLAGASGSYEQYF

v_gene: TRBV30
abundance: few
d_gene: NA
j_gene: TRBJ2-7
CDR3nt: TGTGCCTGGACCCCATCCAAAAAAAGGGGTTCCGAGCAGTACTTC
CDR3aa: CAWTPSKKRGSEQYF

v_gene: TRBV14
abundance: NA
d_gene: NA
j_gene: TRBJ2-6
CDR3nt: TGTGCCAGCAGCCGAGCAGAGGCTGGGGCCAACGTCCTGACTTTC
CDR3aa: CASSRAEAGANVLTF

v_gene: TRBV10-3
abundance: NA
d_gene: TRBD1
j_gene: TRBJ1-2
CDR3nt: TGTGCCATCAGTGGGACCGGGACAGGGGATGGCTACACCTTC
CDR3aa: CAISGTGTGDGYTF

v_gene: TRBV28
abundance: NA
d_gene: TRBD1
j_gene: TRBJ1-2
CDR3nt: TGTGCCAGCAGTTTTGGGACAGGGGATTATGGCTACACCTTC
CDR3aa: CASSFGTGDYGYTF

v_gene: TRBV23-1
abundance: few
d_gene: TRBD2
j_gene: TRBJ2-1
CDR3nt: TGCGCCAGCAGTCAATCGAGGGAGGTAGCGGGCTCCCCAAACAATGAGCAGTTCTTC
CDR3aa: CASSQSREVAGSPNNEQFF

v_gene: TRBV5-1
abundance: NA
d_gene: TRBD2
j_gene: TRBJ2-3
CDR3nt: TGCGCCAGCAGCCAATCCGGGACTAGCGGGCGCACAGATACGCAGTATTTT
CDR3aa: CASSQSGTSGRTDTQYF

v_gene: TRBV27
abundance: NA
d_gene: NA
j_gene: TRBJ2-5
CDR3nt: TGTGCCAGCAGTTTTAAGGGAGAGACCCAGTACTTC
CDR3aa: CASSFKGETQYF

v_gene: TRBV4-2
abundance: NA
d_gene: TRBD2
j_gene: TRBJ2-7
CDR3nt: TGTGCCAGCAGCCCCGGCCTGGACGGCTACCTTCAGCGGGGCAACTCCTACGAGCAGTACTTC
CDR3aa: CASSPGLDGYLQRGNSYEQYF

v_gene: TRBV5-6
abundance: NA
d_gene: NA
j_gene: TRBJ2-7
CDR3nt: TGTGCCAGCAGCTTGGATGCCTACGAGCAGTACTTC
CDR3aa: CASSLDAYEQYF

v_gene: TRBV6-6
abundance: NA
d_gene: NA
j_gene: TRBJ2-5
CDR3nt: TGTGCCAGCAGCATAGGACGGTTGGAGGGAGAGACCCAGTACTTC
CDR3aa: CASSIGRLEGETQYF

v_gene: TRBV7-8
abundance: NA
d_gene: NA
j_gene: TRBJ1-1
CDR3nt: TGTGCCAGCAGCCCCCTGACCTCTCAAGCTTTCTTT
CDR3aa: CASSPLTSQAFF

v_gene: TRBV5-1
abundance: NA
d_gene: NA
j_gene: TRBJ2-5
CDR3nt: TGCGCCAGCAGCTCCCGGACCGCGAAAGAGACCCAGTACTTC
CDR3aa: CASSSRTAKETQYF

v_gene: TRBV9
abundance: NA
d_gene: TRBD1
j_gene: TRBJ1-6
CDR3nt: TGTGCCAGCAGCACTTACAGGGGGGGTCACTCACCCCTCCACTTT
CDR3aa: CASSTYRGGHSPLHF

v_gene: TRBV28
abundance: NA
d_gene: NA
j_gene: TRBJ2-1
CDR3nt: TGTGCCAGCAGCTCCCCCAATGGGGGAGGCAATGAGCAGTTCTTC
CDR3aa: CASSSPNGGGNEQFF

v_gene: TRBV27
abundance: NA
d_gene: TRBD1
j_gene: TRBJ1-1
CDR3nt: TGTGCCAGCAGCCCCGCCGGGACAGGGGGTTTCACTGAAGCTTTCTTT
CDR3aa: CASSPAGTGGFTEAFF

v_gene: TRBV28
abundance: NA
d_gene: NA
j_gene: TRBJ2-2
CDR3nt: TGTGCCAGCAGTACCCCGGGGGCCACCGGGGAGCTGTTTTTT
CDR3aa: CASSTPGATGELFF

v_gene: TRBV6-4
abundance: NA
d_gene: NA
j_gene: TRBJ2-3
CDR3nt: TGTGCCAGCAGCGCGGCAGGGGTCACAGATACGCAGTATTTT
CDR3aa: CASSAAGVTDTQYF

v_gene: TRBV5-6
abundance: NA
d_gene: NA
j_gene: TRBJ2-7
CDR3nt: TGTGCCAGCAGCCGAGTGGCGGGAACTTCCCTTGAGCAGTACTTC
CDR3aa: CASSRVAGTSLEQYF

v_gene: TRBV7-3
abundance: few
d_gene: NA
j_gene: TRBJ1-2
CDR3nt: TGTGCCAGCAGCTTAAATCCCCACGGGGGCGAAGGGGTCACCTTC
CDR3aa: CASSLNPHGGEGVTF

v_gene: TRBV2
abundance: NA
d_gene: NA
j_gene: TRBJ1-2
CDR3nt: TGTGCCAGCAGTGAAAGGGGGACTGAAGGCTACACCTTC
CDR3aa: CASSERGTEGYTF

v_gene: TRBV5-1
abundance: NA
d_gene: NA
j_gene: TRBJ2-1
CDR3nt: TGCGCCAGCAAAACGGACAGCCCCTACAATGAGCAGTTCTTC
CDR3aa: CASKTDSPYNEQFF

v_gene: TRBV5-6
abundance: NA
d_gene: TRBD1
j_gene: TRBJ1-1
CDR3nt: TGTGCCAGCAGGCGGACAGGGGGCAGGACTGAAGCTTTCTTT
CDR3aa: CASRRTGGRTEAFF

v_gene: TRBV4-1
abundance: NA
d_gene: TRBD1
j_gene: TRBJ2-1
CDR3nt: TGCGCCAGCAGCCAAGATCAACCGGGACAGCCTTACAATGAGCAGTTCTTC
CDR3aa: CASSQDQPGQPYNEQFF

v_gene: TRBV30
abundance: NA
d_gene: NA
j_gene: TRBJ2-4
CDR3nt: TGTGCCTGGGAGGGTGGTCTGGCCAAAAACATTCAGTACTTC
CDR3aa: CAWEGGLAKNIQYF

v_gene: TRBV27
abundance: NA
d_gene: NA
j_gene: TRBJ2-7
CDR3nt: TGTGCCAGCAGTTTTGACAGTTCAAGCTCCTACGAGCAGTACTTC
CDR3aa: CASSFDSSSSYEQYF

v_gene: TRBV5-8
abundance: NA
d_gene: NA
j_gene: TRBJ1-1
CDR3nt: TGTGCCAGCAGCGGGAGGAGATCGAACACTGAAGCTTTCTTT
CDR3aa: CASSGRRSNTEAFF

v_gene: TRBV6-1
abundance: NA
d_gene: NA
j_gene: TRBJ2-4
CDR3nt: TGTGCCAGCAGTGGGGGGCCCCTAGCCAAAAACATTCAGTACTTC
CDR3aa: CASSGGPLAKNIQYF

v_gene: TRBV2
abundance: NA
d_gene: NA
j_gene: TRBJ2-4
CDR3nt: TGTGCCAGCGTAAGGGACTCAATGGCTGGGGGCAAAAACATTCAGTACTTC
CDR3aa: CASVRDSMAGGKNIQYF

v_gene: TRBV5-1
abundance: NA
d_gene: NA
j_gene: TRBJ2-2
CDR3nt: TGCGCCAGCAGCTTGCCTGGCGGGGCGATCACCGGGGAGCTGTTTTTT
CDR3aa: CASSLPGGAITGELFF

v_gene: TRBV23-1
abundance: NA
d_gene: TRBD2
j_gene: TRBJ2-1
CDR3nt: TGCGCCAGCAGTCAATCCACGACTAGCGGGACCAGTACAAAACAGCAGTTCTTC
CDR3aa: CASSQSTTSGTSTKQQFF

v_gene: TRBV27
abundance: NA
d_gene: TRBD1
j_gene: TRBJ1-4
CDR3nt: TGTGCCAGCAGTGACAGGGGGTTGCGTGAAAAACTGTTTTTT
CDR3aa: CASSDRGLREKLFF

v_gene: TRBV10-1
abundance: NA
d_gene: NA
j_gene: TRBJ2-3
CDR3nt: TGCGCCAGCAGTGATCGGAAAGGGAGACTCGAGGCAGATACGCAGTATTTT
CDR3aa: CASSDRKGRLEADTQYF

v_gene: TRBV5-4
abundance: NA
d_gene: NA
j_gene: TRBJ2-2
CDR3nt: TGTGCCAGCAGTCCCCTCGGCGAGGGTCCGGCTGGGGAGCTGTTTTTT
CDR3aa: CASSPLGEGPAGELFF

v_gene: TRBV14
abundance: few
d_gene: TRBD1
j_gene: TRBJ1-2
CDR3nt: TGTGCCAGCAGCCAAGGGACAGGTCTCTATGGCTACACCTTC
CDR3aa: CASSQGTGLYGYTF

v_gene: TRBV30
abundance: few
d_gene: NA
j_gene: TRBJ1-1
CDR3nt: TGTGCCTGGAGTGGTCGACGTGATCAAGCTTTCTTT
CDR3aa: CAWSGRRDQAFF